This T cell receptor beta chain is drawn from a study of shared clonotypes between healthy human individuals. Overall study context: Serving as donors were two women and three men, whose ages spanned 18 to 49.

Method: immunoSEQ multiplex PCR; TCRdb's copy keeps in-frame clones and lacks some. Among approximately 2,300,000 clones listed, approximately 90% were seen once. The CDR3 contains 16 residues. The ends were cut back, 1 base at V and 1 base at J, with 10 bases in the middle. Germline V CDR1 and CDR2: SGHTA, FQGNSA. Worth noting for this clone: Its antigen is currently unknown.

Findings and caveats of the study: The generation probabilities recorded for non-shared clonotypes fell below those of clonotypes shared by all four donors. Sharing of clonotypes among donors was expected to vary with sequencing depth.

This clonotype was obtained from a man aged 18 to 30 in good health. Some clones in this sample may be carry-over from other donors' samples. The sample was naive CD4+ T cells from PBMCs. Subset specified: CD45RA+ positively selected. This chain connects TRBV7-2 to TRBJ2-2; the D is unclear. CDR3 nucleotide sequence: TGTGCCAGCAGCTTAGAACAGCTGCGGAACACCGGGGAGCTGTTTTTT. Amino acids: CASSLEQLRNTGELFF.